This T cell receptor beta chain was sequenced in a study of blood T cell repertoires in COVID-19. Produced via immunoSEQ multiplex PCR; TCRdb's table is partial and in-frame only. In the table there are some 510,000 clones, around nine tenths of which are singletons. The CDR3 runs to 16 residues. CDR1 LGHNA and CDR2 YSLEER come from the germline V gene. Unmatched junction bases numbered 13, after V lost 3 bases and J lost 10 bases. The sample consisted of PBMCs or T cells enriched from blood (not recorded which). The TCR was taken from a woman in her thirties or forties who had recovered from COVID-19. This chain uses TRBV4-3 with TRBJ2-1; 9 bases line up with TRBD2. The CDR3 sequence: CASSHQRTGLAEEQFF. The CDR3 DNA follows: TGCGCCAGCAGCCATCAAAGGACGGGACTAGCCGAGGAGCAGTTCTTC.